This T cell receptor beta chain came from a study of blood T cells in healthy people across ages. This clonotype was seen a few times. Next came a second PCR, run for roughly 6 to 11 cycles, which used a sample-barcoded 5' primer along with a J-beta primer mix. A tag from a template-switch adaptor with 12 random nucleotides marked each cDNA molecule. Each CDR3 protein gets one entry after TCRdb re-called the 5' RACE reads with MiXCR. The repertoire has approximately 290,000 distinct CDR3 sequences, 25% to 30% of them found once; the top ten carry roughly 30%. A minimum of 5.5 micrograms of total RNA was extracted per sample. CDR3 length: 12 amino acids. Trimming removed 5 bases at V and 4 bases at J, with 7 bases between.

The specimen sequenced was blood. The V and J genes are TRBV12-3 or TRBV12-4 and TRBJ2-3; no firm D call. This clonotype was sampled from a woman aged 65 to 85 in good health. CDR3 loop: CASSPFADTQYF. In DNA form, the CDR3 reads TGTGCCAGCAGTCCCTTCGCAGATACGCAGTATTTT.